The 22 T cell receptor beta chains below all came from one sample that was sequenced in a study of blood T cell repertoires in COVID-19 (dated by TCRdb to the early 2020s). Libraries were prepared through the immunoSEQ multiplex PCR assay. In TCRdb, the immuneACCESS table is reduced to in-frame sequences with V and J assigned. These tables do not hold every clone; where another copy was compared, an unresolved V gene accounts for under half, and the others remain unexplained. The sample profile shows about 350,000 clones; 87% of them were found once. The ten largest clones capture 9.9% of the sample. The sequenced sample consisted of peripheral blood. These receptors were collected from a man aged 25-40 years with COVID-19, enrolled during active disease.

The chain links TRBV11-2 to TRBJ2-1, with 8 bases identical to TRBD1. Germline V lookup: CDR1 SGHAT, CDR2 FQNNGV. The CDR3 runs to 18 residues. V trimming: 6 bases; J trimming: 8 bases; junction bases outside the gene matches: 21. The CDR3 DNA reads TGTGCCAGCAGACACTATAGGGGCCAGGGGGCCCCAATGTATGAGCAGTTCTTC. Translating gives CASRHYRGQGAPMYEQFF.

The chain's CDR3 is CARSPAPDRGNQPQHF. DNA for the CDR3: TGTGCCAGAAGCCCAGCACCCGACAGGGGAAATCAGCCCCAGCATTTT. The chain carries TRBV7-5 and TRBJ1-5; the table's D call TRBD1 went unverified against the DNA. TRBV7-5 is a recognized pseudogene. The CDR3 spans 16 residues.

Details on this clone: The same CDR3 arises from other DNA sequences in this sample as well. V usage is TRBV20-1 and J usage is TRBJ1-1; a weak D match, TRBD1 (6 bases). With 6 bases removed from V and 7 bases from J, the gap between germline ends came to 12 bases. The CDR3 is 11 amino acids. Per the germline V gene, CDR1 is DFQATT and CDR2 is SNEGSKA (reference sequence). The CDR3 sequence is CSARGTVEAFF. The DNA for the CDR3 is TGCAGTGCGAGGGGGACGGTTGAAGCTTTCTTT.

In the case of this clone: A far larger clone is one base from this, pointing to a likely read error. The chain recombines TRBV7-8 with TRBJ2-7; D gene unclear. V lost 5 bases to trimming and J lost 0 bases, with 5 bases between them. CDR3 length: 12 residues. In germline, CDR1 is SGHVS, CDR2 FQNEAQ. CDR3 sequence reads: CASSPYSYEQYF. CDR3 DNA: TGTGCCAGCAGCCCCTACTCCTACGAGCAGTACTTC.

This rearrangement joins TRBV5-1 to TRBJ2-5; 7 bases fit TRBD2. The ends lost 1 base at V and 1 base at J; junction bases unmatched: 4. CDR1 is SGHRS, CDR2 YFSETQ, per germline. This CDR3 is 15 amino acids long. The CDR3 coding sequence is TGCGCCAGCAGCTTGACAGCGGGGTCCCAAGAGACCCAGTACTTC. This sequence encodes CASSLTAGSQETQYF.

Here the CDR3 DNA reads TGTGCCTGGAGCCATGGGGGAGCGGGAGGGCCGTGGGATACGCAGTATTTT. Protein sequence: CAWSHGGAGGPWDTQYF. The J gene is TRBJ2-3, the V gene TRBV30; 10 nucleotides line up with TRBD2. In germline, CDR1 is GTSNPN, CDR2 SVGIG (reference sequence). V was clipped by 3 bases and J by 6 bases; unmatched bases: 15. The CDR3 has 17 residues.

This clone appeared a few times. The genes are TRBV7-8 and TRBJ1-5; 8 positions match TRBD1. The CDR3 extends over 15 amino acids. The V and J ends lost 4 bases and 3 bases, in that order; junction bases with no gene match: 5. Germline-derived CDR1 and CDR2 are SGHVS and FQNEAQ. The CDR3 sequence is CASSSDRGFNQPQHF. In DNA, the CDR3 is TGTGCCAGCAGCTCTGACAGGGGCTTCAATCAGCCCCAGCATTTT.

The chain recombines TRBV5-6 with TRBJ1-1; 7 bases line up with TRBD1. The CDR3 loop spans 15 amino acids. With 4 bases clipped from V and 1 base from J, the junction kept 7 bases outside the gene matches. Germline V gene data show CDR1 as SGHDT and CDR2 as YYEEEE. DNA of the CDR3: TGTGCCAGCAGCCGATTTGACAGGGAGAACACTGAAGCTTTCTTT. Translation: CASSRFDRENTEAFF. The whole variable domain, filled in from reference TRBV5-6 and TRBJ1-1, reads DAGVTQSPTHLIKTRGQQVTLRCSPKSGHDTVSWYQQALGQGPQFIFQYYEEEERQRGNFPDRFSGHQFPNYSSELNVNALLLGDSALYLCASSRFDRENTEAFFGQGTRLTVV.

The chain links TRBV6-2 or TRBV6-3 to TRBJ2-1; 10 bases are shared with TRBD2. The germline CDR1 and CDR2 sequences are MNHEY and SVGEGT. Unmatched junction bases numbered 5, after V lost 5 bases and J lost 4 bases. The CDR3 sequence is 15 residues long. The CDR3 loop reads CASSLLAGVYNEQFF. CDR3 sequence (DNA): TGTGCCAGCAGTCTTCTAGCGGGGGTTTACAATGAGCAGTTCTTC.

The chain employs TRBV27 and TRBJ1-1; possible D gene TRBD1, 5 bases. This CDR3 comprises 14 residues. Germline V gene lookup returns CDR1 MNHEY and CDR2 SMNVEV (reference sequence). Trimming pared 4 bases from V and 4 bases from J, leaving 13 bases between. This CDR3 is CASSSPGLFTEAFF. Here the CDR3 DNA reads TGTGCCAGCAGTTCCCCGGGACTGTTCACTGAAGCTTTCTTT.

The chain joins TRBV3-1 (or the pseudogene TRBV3-2) to TRBJ2-1; TRBD2 agrees at 7 bases. J gave up 0 bases and V 1 base, and 0 bases lay outside the gene matches. Germline assignment: CDR1 LGHDT and CDR2 YNNKEL (reference sequence). The length of the CDR3 is 15 residues. For the CDR3, the DNA is TGTGCCAGCAGCCAAGGGACTAGCTCCTACAATGAGCAGTTCTTC. This encodes CASSQGTSSYNEQFF.

The rearrangement uses TRBV6-5 and TRBJ1-2, with D maybe TRBD1 (6 bases). Germline loops: CDR1 MNHEY, CDR2 SVGAGI. The V end was cut by 5 bases, the J end by 0 bases, with 13 bases between. The CDR3 sequence is 15 residues long. CDR3 nucleotide sequence: TGTGCCAGCAGTCCCCGGACAGTTACTAACTATGGCTACACCTTC. Its protein is CASSPRTVTNYGYTF.

The chain recombines TRBV19 with TRBJ2-2; 14 bases map to TRBD2. The CDR3 consists of 18 residues. The J segment lost 5 bases and the V segment lost 6 bases, leaving 11 bases of the junction unmatched. Germline CDR1 LNHDA, CDR2 SQIVND (reference sequence). The CDR3 nucleotides read TGTGCCAGTAGAGAAAGGGGGACTAGCGGGGGCCGGACCGGGGAGCTGTTTTTT. Amino acids: CASRERGTSGGRTGELFF.

V usage is TRBV19 and J usage is TRBJ1-1; D is possibly TRBD1 (6 bases). V lost 8 bases and J 1 base, leaving 23 bases between the germline ends. CDR1 and CDR2 from the germline V gene are LNHDA and SQIVND (reference sequence). This CDR3 has 17 amino acids. This CDR3 reads CASGDTRGSGSNTEAFF. DNA of the CDR3: TGTGCCAGTGGAGATACCAGGGGATCAGGATCGAACACTGAAGCTTTCTTT.

With respect to this clone: The same CDR3 also results from other DNA sequences found in this sample. The chain carries TRBV7-2 and TRBJ2-7, with 11 bases identical to TRBD1. CDR1 is SGHTA and CDR2 is FQGNSA in the germline V gene. Trimming took 4 bases from V and 3 from J; bases not matched to a gene: 2. This CDR3 comprises 14 residues. The CDR3 protein is CASSYGTGGYEQYF. CDR3 DNA: TGTGCCAGCAGCTACGGGACAGGGGGCTACGAGCAGTACTTC.

The chain joins TRBV6-2 or TRBV6-3 to TRBJ2-7; 13 bases agree with TRBD2. Per the germline V gene, CDR1 is MNHEY and CDR2 is SVGEGT. CDR3 size: 16 residues. Losses at the gene ends were 4 bases for V and 7 bases for J; bases not matched to a gene: 10. This chain's CDR3 is CASSSAWTSGREEQYF. CDR3 sequence (DNA): TGTGCCAGCAGTTCGGCATGGACTAGCGGGAGAGAAGAGCAGTACTTC.

This clone was detected only once. The chain has TRBV29-1 and TRBJ2-7; TRBD1 matches at 7 bases. The CDR3 consists of 16 residues. The germline CDR1 and CDR2 sequences are SQVTM and ANQGSEA. CDR3 amino acids: CTDTKREGQPTYEQYF. CDR3 nucleotide sequence: TGCACCGACACGAAACGAGAGGGACAGCCTACCTACGAGCAGTACTTC.

The J gene is TRBJ2-3, the V gene TRBV4-3; 7 positions match TRBD2. The junction had 18 bases not matched to a gene; V was cut back by 8 bases and J by 4 bases. There are 17 residues in the CDR3. The germline CDR1 and CDR2 sequences are LGHNA and YSLEER. CDR3 in amino acids: CASSRTRAGRLADTQYF. DNA of the CDR3: TGCGCCAGCTCTAGAACTCGAGCGGGGCGCCTGGCAGATACGCAGTATTTT.

The V call is TRBV4-1, the J call TRBJ2-2; 11 bases are a match to TRBD1. V dropped 3 bases and J dropped 1; count of bases not matched to a gene: 7. Germline V gene lookup returns CDR1 MGHRA and CDR2 YSYEKL. CDR3 length: 18 residues. The CDR3 loop is CASSQIIGTGGNTGELFF. In nucleotides, the CDR3 is TGCGCCAGCAGCCAGATAATCGGGACAGGGGGGAACACCGGGGAGCTGTTTTTT.

A note on this clone: The sample holds other DNA sequences that translate to the same CDR3. The chain has TRBV7-3 and TRBJ2-1; D gene unclear. The germline V and J ends were trimmed by 0 bases and 4 bases, with 4 bases remaining between them. The CDR3 loop spans 13 amino acids. Germline lookup yields CDR1 SGHTA and CDR2 FQGTGA. CDR3 sequence: CASSLTQYNEQFF. CDR3 in DNA: TGTGCCAGCAGCTTAACCCAATACAATGAGCAGTTCTTC.

The rearrangement uses TRBV7-8 and TRBJ2-1; D may be TRBD1 (5 bases). CDR3 size: 15 residues. V gave up 1 base and J gave up 1 base, with 8 bases separating them. The germline CDR1 and CDR2 sequences are SGHVS and FQNEAQ. The CDR3 DNA reads TGTGCCAGCAGCTTAGGGGCAGGGTCCTACAATGAGCAGTTCTTC. Translated: CASSLGAGSYNEQFF.

For this clone: At one end, the junction sequence differs from germline, possibly due to a read error. This rearrangement joins TRBV3-1 (or the pseudogene TRBV3-2) to TRBJ2-7; tentatively, D is TRBD1 (5 bases). Germline V gene data show CDR1 as LGHDT and CDR2 as YNNKEL (reference sequence). CDR3 length equals 12 residues. The chain's CDR3 is CAGSHGQGEQYF. For the CDR3, the DNA is TGTGCCGGCAGCCACGGGCAGGGCGAGCAGTACTTC.